The 30 T cell receptor beta chains listed next were all sequenced from one sample in a study of shared clonotypes between healthy human individuals (dated by TCRdb to the early 2020s). Preparation of the library involved the immunoSEQ multiplex PCR assay. This is the immuneACCESS table as TCRdb keeps it, with only in-frame sequences that have V and J called. A part of the clones is gone; compared with another copy, unresolved V genes explain less than half, and the rest is unexplained. Present in this sample are around 1.1 million clones, approximately 80% of which were seen just once. The ten largest account for under 0.8% of the sample. The specimen was memory CD4+ T cells from PBMCs. What the cell subset or site label conveys for this sample: CD45RA-negative fraction. These receptors were collected from a young man in good health. Some clones in this sample may be carry-over from other donors' samples.

The chain links TRBV30 to TRBJ2-3; 9 bases are shared with TRBD2. The germline V gene encodes CDR1 GTSNPN and CDR2 SVGIG (reference sequence). There are 15 residues in the CDR3. J lost 6 bases, V lost 2 bases, and 9 bases had no gene match. CDR3 amino acids: CAWSSGGRERDTQYF. CDR3 bases: TGTGCCTGGAGTAGTGGCGGGAGGGAAAGGGATACGCAGTATTTT. The whole variable domain, filled in from reference TRBV30 and TRBJ2-3, reads SQTIHQWPATLVQPVGSPLSLECTVEGTSNPNLYWYRQAAGRGLQLLFYSVGIGQISSEVPQNLSASRPQDRQFILSSKKLLLSDSGFYLCAWSSGGRERDTQYFGPGTRLTVL.

This rearrangement joins TRBV29-1 to TRBJ2-7, with D possibly matching TRBD1 (7 bases). CDR3 length equals 13 residues. V lost 7 bases, J lost 5 bases, and 18 bases lay in between. Per germline, CDR1 SQVTM and CDR2 ANQGSEA. The CDR3 region is CSGRDSRAHEQYF. DNA for the CDR3: TGCAGCGGGCGGGACAGCCGGGCCCACGAGCAGTACTTC.

This sequence joins TRBV5-4 and TRBJ2-7; D not resolved. The V gene lost 4 bases and the J gene lost 5 bases, with 22 bases spanning the gap. This CDR3 contains 16 residues. Germline values: CDR1 SGHNT, CDR2 YYREEE (reference sequence). CDR3 in amino acids: CASSGTPGVPADEQYF. CDR3 nucleotides: TGTGCCAGCAGCGGAACCCCTGGCGTTCCCGCCGACGAGCAGTACTTC. Looking up the rest from reference TRBV5-4 and TRBJ2-7 gives the full variable domain: ETGVTQSPTHLIKTRGQQVTLRCSSQSGHNTVSWYQQALGQGPQFIFQYYREEENGRGNFPPRFSGLQFPNYSSELNVNALELDDSALYLCASSGTPGVPADEQYFGPGTRLTVT.

This chain uses TRBV5-1 with TRBJ1-3; possible D gene TRBD1, 5 bases. The CDR3 spans 15 residues. Germline CDR1 is SGHRS and CDR2 is YFSETQ. The germline V and J ends were trimmed by 4 bases and 3 bases, with 14 bases remaining between them. The CDR3 protein is CASSPEWGRGNTIYF. The CDR3 bases are TGCGCCAGCAGCCCTGAGTGGGGACGTGGAAACACCATATATTTT.

The sample holds one count of this clone. CDR3 residues: CASSLGHREWPQHF. The CDR3 nucleotides are TGTGCCAGCAGCTTAGGTCACAGGGAGTGGCCCCAGCATTTT. The V call is TRBV7-6, the J call TRBJ1-5, with D maybe TRBD1 (6 bases). V was shortened by 1 base and J by 9 bases, with 13 bases between the two germline ends. The CDR3 contains 14 residues. Germline V lookup: CDR1 SGHVS, CDR2 FNYEAQ.

This chain links TRBV2 with TRBJ1-3, with D tentatively TRBD1 (6 bases). CDR1 and CDR2 from the germline V gene are SNHLY and FYNNEI. V was trimmed by 6 bases and J by 0 bases, leaving 12 bases between them. The CDR3 runs to 15 residues. CDR3 region: CASSNGQYSGNTIYF. CDR3 nucleotides: TGTGCCAGCAGCAACGGACAGTACTCTGGAAACACCATATATTTT.

This clone was seen once. V and J are TRBV18 and TRBJ2-7; D may be TRBD2 (5 bases). V lost 2 bases and J lost 0, with 11 bases in between. The CDR3 is made up of 15 amino acids. The germline gives CDR1 KGHSH, CDR2 LQKENI. CDR3 nucleotide sequence: TGTGCCAGCTCACCATCGGAAGGGAGCTCCTACGAGCAGTACTTC. It translates to CASSPSEGSSYEQYF.

The V and J genes are TRBV11-3 and TRBJ2-2, with D uncertain. The ends were cut back, 5 bases at V and 6 bases at J, with 13 bases in the middle. Germline values: CDR1 SGHNT, CDR2 YENEEA. The CDR3 runs 14 residues. CDR3 sequence: CASSGDPLSGELFF. In nucleotides, the CDR3 is TGTGCCAGCAGCGGAGACCCTCTCTCCGGGGAGCTGTTTTTT.

V usage is TRBV10-3 and J usage is TRBJ2-5, with D perhaps being TRBD1 or TRBD2 (5 bases each). The CDR3 has 15 residues. Germline lookup yields CDR1 ENHRY and CDR2 SYGVKD. V was shortened by 0 bases and J by 5 bases, with 13 bases between the two germline ends. The CDR3 nucleotides are TGTGCCATCAGTGAGTCAGGGGTCGGCGGGGAGACCCAGTACTTC. It is translated as CAISESGVGGETQYF.

This clone appeared once. The CDR3 region is CASSRGGYQETQYF. The CDR3 coding sequence is TGTGCCAGCAGCCGAGGGGGGTACCAAGAGACCCAGTACTTC. The chain combines TRBV28 with TRBJ2-5; D is possibly TRBD1 or TRBD2 (6 bases each). The V end lost 6 bases, the J end lost 0 bases, and 11 bases lay between the germline ends. CDR3 length: 14 residues. Germline CDR1 and CDR2: MDHEN and SYDVKM.

The chain is built from TRBV19 and TRBJ1-5, with D tentatively TRBD1 (5 bases). V lost 1 base to trimming and J lost 5 bases, with 12 bases between them. Germline loops: CDR1 LNHDA, CDR2 SQIVND (reference sequence). The CDR3 is 15 residues long. The CDR3 is CASSIGGAGDQPQHF. The DNA for the CDR3 is TGTGCCAGTAGTATAGGGGGTGCGGGGGATCAGCCCCAGCATTTT.

The V gene is TRBV5-1, the J gene TRBJ2-2, with D unresolved. The DNA end is more similar to TRBJ1-3, so the J call may be wrong. This CDR3 has 16 residues. Germline-derived CDR1 and CDR2 are SGHRS and YFSETQ. CDR3 DNA: TGCGCCAGCAGCTTGGGACGGCGCAAAGACGGAAACACCATATATTTT. Translated, it gives CASSLGRRKDGNTIYF.

This rearrangement joins TRBV28 to TRBJ1-4; TRBD1 agrees at 8 bases. V lost 4 bases and J lost 4; bases outside the gene matches: 8. The CDR3 runs 16 residues. Germline CDR1 and CDR2: MDHEN and SYDVKM. The CDR3 DNA reads TGTGCCAGCAGTTCCATCAGGACAGGGATTAATGAAAAACTGTTTTTT. Translating it yields CASSSIRTGINEKLFF.

This chain joins TRBV19 and TRBJ2-1; TRBD2 agrees at 7 bases. The J segment lost 6 bases and the V segment lost 3 bases, leaving 8 bases of the junction unmatched. This CDR3 region has 15 residues. Looked up from germline, CDR1 is LNHDA and CDR2 is SQIVND (reference sequence). The CDR3 here is CASSMWGGVSNEQFF. The CDR3 region has the DNA TGTGCCAGTAGTATGTGGGGGGGAGTTAGCAATGAGCAGTTCTTC.

This chain connects TRBV9 to TRBJ2-7; D is unclear. CDR1 and CDR2 (germline): SGDLS, YYNGEE. This CDR3 region has 15 residues. Trimming removed 3 bases at V and 3 bases at J, with 16 bases between. CDR3 in amino acids: CASSAGRAEYYEQYF. The CDR3 nucleotides are TGTGCCAGCAGCGCCGGTAGGGCGGAGTACTACGAGCAGTACTTC.

The chain employs TRBV2 and TRBJ1-1; 7 nucleotides agree with TRBD1. V trimming: 8 bases; J trimming: 2 bases; junction bases outside the gene matches: 11. The CDR3 loop spans 15 amino acids. The germline CDR1 and CDR2 sequences are SNHLY and FYNNEI. CDR3 in amino acids: CASLREQGRNTEAFF. As DNA, the CDR3 is TGTGCCAGCCTGCGGGAACAGGGGCGAAACACTGAAGCTTTCTTT. Supplemented by reference TRBV2 and TRBJ1-1, the full variable domain reads EPEVTQTPSHQVTQMGQEVILRCVPISNHLYFYWYRQILGQKVEFLVSFYNNEISEKSEIFDDQFSVERPDGSNFTLKIRSTKLEDSAMYFCASLREQGRNTEAFFGQGTRLTVV.

This clone was counted a single time. The gene calls are TRBV5-5 and TRBJ2-7; 8 positions agree with TRBD1. This CDR3 contains 18 residues. Germline V gene data show CDR1 as SGHKS and CDR2 as YYEKEE (reference sequence). V was clipped by 0 bases and J by 2 bases; unmatched bases: 13. The CDR3: CASSLGVSGTGTTYEQYF. For the CDR3, the DNA is TGTGCCAGCAGCTTGGGTGTGTCTGGGACAGGAACTACCTACGAGCAGTACTTC.

The rearrangement links TRBV6-6 to TRBJ2-1; unclear D gene. The CDR3 is 16 residues long. Germline lookup yields CDR1 MNHNY and CDR2 SVGAGI (reference sequence). Trimming removed 2 bases from V and 0 bases from J, with 11 bases in between. The CDR3 DNA reads as TGTGCCAGCAGTTACGGTACCGGGTCCTCCTACAATGAGCAGTTCTTC. Translating gives CASSYGTGSSYNEQFF.

The J gene is TRBJ1-1, the V gene TRBV9; 7 bases match TRBD1. The CDR3 contains 15 residues. Germline V gene data show CDR1 as SGDLS and CDR2 as YYNGEE. Losses at the gene ends were 0 bases for V and 7 bases for J; bases not matched to a gene: 9. The DNA for the CDR3 is TGTGCCAGCAGCGTAGTAGGTCAGGGGGGTTTTGAAGCTTTCTTT. It encodes CASSVVGQGGFEAFF.

This clone occurred once. CDR3 nucleotides: TGCGCCAGCAGCCTGGAGGGGGGGAGGGGTAGCAATCAGCCCCAGCATTTT. Encoded protein: CASSLEGGRGSNQPQHF. The rearrangement uses TRBV4-1 and TRBJ1-5; TRBD1 might be the D (6 bases). The CDR3 spans 17 residues. Germline V CDR1 and CDR2: MGHRA, YSYEKL. With 4 bases removed from V and 0 bases from J, the gap between germline ends came to 16 bases.

The CDR3 DNA reads TGTGCCACCAGCAGAGCCGGGACAGGGGGTGGCTACGAGCAGTACTTC. Residues: CATSRAGTGGGYEQYF. The chain employs TRBV15 and TRBJ2-7; 11 nucleotides match TRBD1. The CDR3 sequence is 16 residues long. Germline V gives CDR1 LNHNV, CDR2 YYDKDF (reference sequence). The J segment lost 3 bases and the V segment lost 1 base, leaving 5 bases of the junction unmatched.

In its sample, this clone was seen a few times. This chain links TRBV6-5 with TRBJ1-1; no clear D gene. In germline, CDR1 is MNHEY, CDR2 SVGAGI. The CDR3 contains 13 residues. The V gene lost 7 bases and the J gene lost 0 bases, with 9 bases spanning the gap. The CDR3 DNA reads TGTGCCAGCAATTCAGCCCTGAACACTGAAGCTTTCTTT. This translates into CASNSALNTEAFF.

This chain joins TRBV14 and TRBJ2-2; unclear D gene. The ends were cut back, 4 bases at V and 7 bases at J, with 16 bases in the middle. Per germline, CDR1 SGHDN and CDR2 FVKESK. The CDR3 spans 15 residues. The DNA of the CDR3 is TGTGCCAGCAGCCCCCGCGGCCGGTTTGGCGGGGAGCTGTTTTTT. It codes for CASSPRGRFGGELFF.

This chain uses TRBV28 with TRBJ2-1, with 10 bases aligning to TRBD1. The germline V gene has CDR1 MDHEN and CDR2 SYDVKM. The CDR3 has 17 residues. CDR3 nucleotides: TGTGCGATCGGACAGGGGGGCCTAGCGGACCTCTACAATGAGCAGTTCTTC. Amino acid sequence: CAIGQGGLADLYNEQFF.

This chain connects TRBV28 to TRBJ1-5, with 9 bases matching TRBD1. There are 13 residues in the CDR3. The germline V gene encodes CDR1 MDHEN and CDR2 SYDVKM. V lost 8 bases to trimming and J lost 7 bases; unmatched junction nucleotides: 6. The chain's CDR3 is CASSTGGGQPQHF. The CDR3 region has the DNA TGTGCCAGCTCTACAGGGGGCGGACAGCCCCAGCATTTT.

Regarding this clone: The sample contains more than one DNA sequence encoding this CDR3. The chain carries TRBV18 and TRBJ1-5; the D is unclear. The germline V gene encodes CDR1 KGHSH and CDR2 LQKENI. The CDR3 has 14 amino acids. V gave up 2 bases and J gave up 2 bases, with 7 bases separating them. CDR3 region: CASSPDRGNQPQHF. For the CDR3, the DNA is TGTGCCAGCTCACCAGATAGGGGCAATCAGCCCCAGCATTTT. The full variable domain, completed using reference TRBV18 and TRBJ1-5, is NAGVMQNPRHLVRRRGQEARLRCSPMKGHSHVYWYRQLPEEGLKFMVYLQKENIIDESGMPKERFSAEFPKEGPSILRIQQVVRGDSAAYFCASSPDRGNQPQHFGDGTRLSIL.

This CDR3 reads CASSVDRGNTGELFF. CDR3 DNA sequence: TGTGCCAGCAGTGTCGACAGGGGGAACACCGGGGAGCTGTTTTTT. The chain links TRBV11-2 to TRBJ2-2; TRBD1 matches 8 bases. CDR1 SGHAT and CDR2 FQNNGV come from the germline V gene. The CDR3 contains 15 residues. V trimming: 6 bases; J trimming: 1 base; junction bases outside the gene matches: 4.

This chain uses TRBV7-2 with TRBJ1-1, with D unresolved. Trimming removed 3 bases at V and 0 bases at J, with 11 bases between. The CDR3 sequence is 15 residues long. Germline V gives CDR1 SGHTA, CDR2 FQGNSA. In DNA, the CDR3 is TGTGCCAGCAGCTTTTTGGGGAGGCTGAACACTGAAGCTTTCTTT. This translates into CASSFLGRLNTEAFF.

The rearrangement joins TRBV10-2 to TRBJ2-1; D perhaps matches TRBD2 (5 bases). The CDR3 contains 12 residues. V lost 3 bases and J lost 12, with 12 bases in between. The germline V gene has CDR1 WSHSY and CDR2 SAAADI. The CDR3, as DNA: TGCGCCAGCAGTGAAGCAACCGAGGGGCAGTTCTTC. Its translation: CASSEATEGQFF.

The chain recombines TRBV7-6 with TRBJ1-5; D is unresolved. Germline values: CDR1 SGHVS, CDR2 FNYEAQ. Trimming shortened V by 5 bases and J by 3 bases, and 14 bases separated the two germline ends. This CDR3 is built from 15 residues. The CDR3 nucleotides read TGTGCCAGCAGCCCCGACATGGGGTTCAATCAGCCCCAGCATTTT. Encoded protein: CASSPDMGFNQPQHF.